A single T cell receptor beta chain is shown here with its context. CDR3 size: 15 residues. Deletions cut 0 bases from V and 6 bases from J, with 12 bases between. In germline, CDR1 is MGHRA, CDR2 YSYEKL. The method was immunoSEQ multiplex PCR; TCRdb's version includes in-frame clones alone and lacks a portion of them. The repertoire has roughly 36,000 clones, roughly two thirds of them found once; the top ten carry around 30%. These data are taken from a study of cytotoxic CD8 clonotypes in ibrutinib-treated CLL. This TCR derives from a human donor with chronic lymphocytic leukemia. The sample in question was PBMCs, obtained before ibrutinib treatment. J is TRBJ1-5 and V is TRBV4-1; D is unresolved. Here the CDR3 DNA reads TGCGCCAGCAGCCAAGACGGAGTCGTCGCTCAGCCCCAGCATTTT. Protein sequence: CASSQDGVVAQPQHF.